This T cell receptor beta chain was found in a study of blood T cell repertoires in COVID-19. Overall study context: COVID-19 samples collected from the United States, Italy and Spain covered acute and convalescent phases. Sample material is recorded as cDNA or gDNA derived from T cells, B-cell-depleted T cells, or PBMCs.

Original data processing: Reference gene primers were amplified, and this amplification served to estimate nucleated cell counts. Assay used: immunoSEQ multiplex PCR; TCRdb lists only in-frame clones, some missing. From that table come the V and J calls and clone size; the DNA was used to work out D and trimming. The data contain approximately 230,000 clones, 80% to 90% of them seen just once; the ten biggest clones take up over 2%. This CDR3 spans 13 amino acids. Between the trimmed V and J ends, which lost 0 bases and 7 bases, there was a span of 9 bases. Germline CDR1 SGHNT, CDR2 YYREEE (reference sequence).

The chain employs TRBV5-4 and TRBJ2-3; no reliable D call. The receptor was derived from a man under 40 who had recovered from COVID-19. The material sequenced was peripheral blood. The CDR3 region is CASSLGGPNTQYF. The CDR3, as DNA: TGTGCCAGCAGCTTGGGAGGCCCCAATACGCAGTATTTT.